This TCR beta chain stems from a study of OX40 agonist ivuxolimab in advanced cancers. Background on the study: Of mixed ages from about 20 to 80 and averaging 60 years, the group was 65% to 85% male. Partial responses were achieved by three patients: one hepatocellular carcinoma, two cutaneous melanoma.

A remark on this clone: Its antigen is unidentified.

General study results and limits: On average, a greater number of expanded clones characterised CD8+ T cells relative to CD4+. Circulating CD4+ and CD8+ T cells showed clonal expansion by week 6 at 0.1 to 3.0 mg/kg.

The CDR3 length is 13 residues. V was cut by 5 bases and J by 6 bases, with 14 bases left in between. Germline CDR1 reads LNHNV; CDR2 reads YYDKDF (reference sequence). Sequencing was performed with immunoSEQ multiplex PCR; in TCRdb, only in-frame clones are kept and a portion is missing. The sample includes more than 20,000 clones, 75% to 90% of them seen just once. The TCR was taken from an adult with an advanced solid tumor such as melanoma, head and neck, liver or kidney cancer. Sequencing was performed on CD4+ or CD8+ T cells sorted from blood, taken in a trial of the OX40 agonist ivuxolimab. The gene calls are TRBV15 and TRBJ2-7, with D maybe TRBD2 (6 bases). In nucleotides, the CDR3 is TGTGCCACCAGCGCACACGGGGGTGGCGAGCAGTACTTC. It translates to CATSAHGGGEQYF. Using reference TRBV15 and TRBJ2-7 for the parts outside the CDR3, the full variable domain is DAMVIQNPRYQVTQFGKPVTLSCSQTLNHNVMYWYQQKSSQAPKLLFHYYDKDFNNEADTPDNFQSRRPNTSFCFLDIRSPGLGDTAMYLCATSAHGGGEQYFGPGTRLTVT.